Described below is a single TCR beta chain sequence and its context. The antigen is undetermined. cDNA libraries for TCR beta contained unique molecular identifiers. TCRdb used MiXCR to reprocess the PCR reads, holding one entry per CDR3 protein. The data hold hundreds of thousands of distinct CDR3 sequences, with 25% to 30% observed a single time. The sample comes from a study of post-analysis software for immune sequencing data. Notes on the study in general: Five or six TRBV segments appeared more often in patients than in controls, and TRBV5-6, TRBV5-1 and TRBV20-1 were among these.

The V end was cut by 6 bases, the J end by 3 bases, with 9 bases between. The CDR3 totals 13 residues. This TCR came from a girl aged 5 to 17 with multiple sclerosis. The specimen was blood. The V call is TRBV12-3 or TRBV12-4, the J call TRBJ1-5; D not certain. The CDR3: CASSRALNQPQHF. In DNA form, the CDR3 reads TGTGCCAGCAGCCGTGCCCTCAATCAGCCCCAGCATTTT.